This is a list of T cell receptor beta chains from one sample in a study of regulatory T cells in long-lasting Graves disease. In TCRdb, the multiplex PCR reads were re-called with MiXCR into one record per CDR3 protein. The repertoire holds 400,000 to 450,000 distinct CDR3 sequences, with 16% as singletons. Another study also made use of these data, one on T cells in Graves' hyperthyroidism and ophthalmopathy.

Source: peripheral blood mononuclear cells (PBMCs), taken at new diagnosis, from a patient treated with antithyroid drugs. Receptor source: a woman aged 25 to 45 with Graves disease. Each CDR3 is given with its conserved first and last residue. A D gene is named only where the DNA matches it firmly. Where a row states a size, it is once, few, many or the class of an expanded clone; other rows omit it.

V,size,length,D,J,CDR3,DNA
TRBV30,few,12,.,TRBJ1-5,CAWNERNQPQHF,TGTGCCTGGAACGAGCGCAATCAGCCCCAGCATTTT
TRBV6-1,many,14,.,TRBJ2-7,CASRPAGNSYEQYF,TGTGCCAGCAGACCAGCGGGTAACTCCTACGAGCAGTACTTC
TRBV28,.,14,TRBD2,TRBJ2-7,CASSLGPRGDEQYF,TGTGCCAGCAGTTTGGGGCCCCGGGGGGACGAGCAGTACTTC
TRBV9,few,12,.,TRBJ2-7,CASSVVPNEQYF,TGTGCCAGCAGCGTAGTTCCAAACGAGCAGTACTTC
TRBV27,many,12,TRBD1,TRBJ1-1,CASGTGGSEAFF,TGTGCCAGCGGGACAGGGGGCTCTGAAGCTTTCTTT
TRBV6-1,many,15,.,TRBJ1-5,CASSPQVLSNQPQHF,TGTGCCAGCAGTCCGCAGGTCCTCTCCAATCAGCCCCAGCATTTT
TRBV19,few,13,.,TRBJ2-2,CASSWGPTGELFF,TGTGCCAGTAGTTGGGGACCCACCGGGGAGCTGTTTTTT
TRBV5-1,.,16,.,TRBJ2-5,CASSLAGKGTQETQYF,TGCGCCAGCAGCTTGGCAGGGAAAGGGACCCAAGAGACCCAGTACTTC
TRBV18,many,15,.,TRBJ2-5,CASSPSGGRTFTQYF,TGTGCCAGCTCACCCTCCGGGGGACGGACATTTACCCAGTACTTC
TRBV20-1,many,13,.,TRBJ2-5,CSARDRGYETQYF,TGCAGTGCTAGAGATCGGGGTTATGAGACCCAGTACTTC
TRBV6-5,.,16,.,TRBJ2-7,CASSYSWGPLVYEQYF,TGTGCCAGCAGTTACTCGTGGGGGCCCCTCGTCTACGAGCAGTACTTC
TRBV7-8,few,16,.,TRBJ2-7,CASSLVASTQGYEQYF,TGTGCCAGCAGCTTAGTAGCCAGCACACAGGGCTACGAGCAGTACTTC
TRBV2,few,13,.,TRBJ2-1,CASSDVGDPEQFF,TGTGCCAGCAGTGATGTGGGAGATCCTGAGCAGTTCTTC
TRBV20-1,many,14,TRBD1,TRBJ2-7,CSASTAQGFDEQYF,TGCAGTGCTAGCACTGCACAGGGGTTCGACGAGCAGTACTTC
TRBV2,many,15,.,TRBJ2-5,CAGWALTQNYGTQYF,TGTGCCGGCTGGGCTTTAACACAAAACTACGGGACCCAGTACTTC
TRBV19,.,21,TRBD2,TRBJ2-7,CASSNYYTGTSGRKKDYEQYF,TGTGCCAGTAGTAACTACTACACCGGGACTAGCGGGAGGAAGAAGGACTACGAGCAGTACTTC
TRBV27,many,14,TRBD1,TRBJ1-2,CASKRTGFTDGYTF,TGTGCCAGCAAGCGGACAGGATTCACGGATGGCTACACCTTC
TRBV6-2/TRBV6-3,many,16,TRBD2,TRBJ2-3,CASSSGLAGVTDTQYF,TGTGCCAGCAGTTCCGGACTAGCGGGAGTCACAGATACGCAGTATTTT
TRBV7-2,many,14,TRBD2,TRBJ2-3,CASGSGRSTDTQYF,TGTGCCAGCGGTAGCGGGAGGAGCACAGATACGCAGTATTTT
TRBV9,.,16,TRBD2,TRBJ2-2,CASSVVGLGNTGELFF,TGTGCCAGCAGCGTAGTGGGACTAGGGAACACCGGGGAGCTGTTTTTT
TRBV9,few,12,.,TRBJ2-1,CASSVMGSEQFF,TGTGCCAGCAGCGTAATGGGCAGTGAGCAGTTCTTC
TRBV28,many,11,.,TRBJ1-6,CASSWEGTLHF,TGTGCCAGCAGTTGGGAGGGGACCCTCCACTTT
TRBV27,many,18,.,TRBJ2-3,CASEPNGVGRPSTDTQYF,TGTGCCAGCGAACCAAATGGAGTAGGTCGGCCGAGCACAGATACGCAGTATTTT
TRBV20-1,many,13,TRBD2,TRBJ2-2,CSAPGLSPGELFF,TGCAGTGCACCGGGACTAAGCCCTGGGGAGCTGTTTTTT
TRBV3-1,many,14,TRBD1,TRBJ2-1,CASQDRRSYNEQFF,TGTGCCAGTCAGGACAGGAGGTCCTACAATGAGCAGTTCTTC
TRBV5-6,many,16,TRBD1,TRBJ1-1,CASSPQGTVEDTEAFF,TGTGCCAGCAGCCCGCAGGGGACAGTTGAAGACACTGAAGCTTTCTTT
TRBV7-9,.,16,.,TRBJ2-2,CASSLSGRTDTGELFF,TGTGCCAGCAGCTTATCCGGGCGGACCGACACCGGGGAGCTGTTTTTT
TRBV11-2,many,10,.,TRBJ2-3,CASSARGLNF,TGTGCCAGCAGCGCCAGGGGTTTAAATTTT